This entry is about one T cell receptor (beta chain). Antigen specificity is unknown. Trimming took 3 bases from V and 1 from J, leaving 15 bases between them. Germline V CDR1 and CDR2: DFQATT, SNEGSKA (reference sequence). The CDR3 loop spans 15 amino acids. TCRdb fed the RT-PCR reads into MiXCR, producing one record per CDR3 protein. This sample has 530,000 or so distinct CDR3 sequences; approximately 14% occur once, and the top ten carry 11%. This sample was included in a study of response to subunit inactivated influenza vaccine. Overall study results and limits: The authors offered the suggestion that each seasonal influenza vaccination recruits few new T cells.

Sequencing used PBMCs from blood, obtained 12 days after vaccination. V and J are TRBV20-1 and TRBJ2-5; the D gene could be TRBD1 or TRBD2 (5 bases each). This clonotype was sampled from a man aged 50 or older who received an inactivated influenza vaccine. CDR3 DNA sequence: TGCAGTGCTAGTGGGACCGCAAAGTCCCAAGAGACCCAGTACTTC. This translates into CSASGTAKSQETQYF.